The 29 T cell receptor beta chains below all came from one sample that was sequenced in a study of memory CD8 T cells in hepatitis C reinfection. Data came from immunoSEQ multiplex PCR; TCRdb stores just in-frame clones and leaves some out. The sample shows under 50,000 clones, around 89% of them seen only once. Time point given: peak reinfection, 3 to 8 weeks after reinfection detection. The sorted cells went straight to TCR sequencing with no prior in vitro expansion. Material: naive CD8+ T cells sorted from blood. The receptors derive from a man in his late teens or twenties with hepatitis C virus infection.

CDR3 region: CASSSKLGTGRMNTEAFF. In DNA form, the CDR3 reads TGTGCCAGCAGCTCAAAGCTAGGGACAGGAAGAATGAACACTGAAGCTTTCTTT. The chain couples TRBV21-1 to TRBJ1-1; the table's D call of TRBD1 was not tested on the DNA. TRBV21-1 is classified as a pseudogene. The CDR3 spans 18 residues.

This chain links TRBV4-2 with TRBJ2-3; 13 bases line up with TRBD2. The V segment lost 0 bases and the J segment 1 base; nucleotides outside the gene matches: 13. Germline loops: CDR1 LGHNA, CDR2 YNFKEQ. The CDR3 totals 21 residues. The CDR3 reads CASSQDPTSGGRREGTDTQYF. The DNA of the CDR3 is TGTGCCAGCAGCCAAGACCCGACTAGCGGGGGGAGGCGGGAGGGCACAGATACGCAGTATTTT.

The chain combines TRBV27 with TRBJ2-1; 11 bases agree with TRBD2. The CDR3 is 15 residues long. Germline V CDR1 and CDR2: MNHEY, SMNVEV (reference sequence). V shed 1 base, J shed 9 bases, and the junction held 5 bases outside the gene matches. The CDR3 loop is CASSLFLAGGFEQFF. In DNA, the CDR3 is TGTGCCAGCAGTTTATTCTTAGCGGGAGGGTTTGAGCAGTTCTTC.

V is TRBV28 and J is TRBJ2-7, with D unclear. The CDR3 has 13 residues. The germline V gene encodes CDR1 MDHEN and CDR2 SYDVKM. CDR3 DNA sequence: TGTGCGACCACCGACCCGAATGACTTCGAGCAGTACTTC. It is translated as CATTDPNDFEQYF.

CDR3 loop: CASSHQGEYYEQYF. The CDR3 DNA is TGTGCCAGCAGTCATCAGGGGGAGTACTACGAGCAGTACTTC. The V and J genes are TRBV27 and TRBJ2-7; 7 nucleotides line up with TRBD1. This CDR3 spans 14 amino acids. J was trimmed by 3 bases and V by 5 bases; bases with no gene match: 7. Germline CDR1 MNHEY, CDR2 SMNVEV (reference sequence).

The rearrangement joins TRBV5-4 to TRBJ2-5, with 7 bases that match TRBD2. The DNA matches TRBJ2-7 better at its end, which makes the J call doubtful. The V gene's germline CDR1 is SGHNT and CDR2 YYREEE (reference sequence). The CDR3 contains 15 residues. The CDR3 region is CASSPAGAGAYEQYF. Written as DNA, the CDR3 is TGTGCCAGCAGCCCGGCTGGGGCGGGAGCCTACGAGCAGTACTTC.

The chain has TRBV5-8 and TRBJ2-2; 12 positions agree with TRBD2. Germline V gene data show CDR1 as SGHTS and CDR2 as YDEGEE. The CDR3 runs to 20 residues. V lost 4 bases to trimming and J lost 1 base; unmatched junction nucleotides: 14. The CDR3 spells CASSPGDSTSGRWNTGELFF. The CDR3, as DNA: TGTGCCAGCAGCCCCGGGGACTCGACTAGCGGGAGATGGAACACCGGGGAGCTGTTTTTT.

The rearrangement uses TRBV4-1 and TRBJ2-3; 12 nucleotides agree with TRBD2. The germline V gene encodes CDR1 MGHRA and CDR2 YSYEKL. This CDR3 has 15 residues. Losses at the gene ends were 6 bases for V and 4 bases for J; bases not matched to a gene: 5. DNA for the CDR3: TGCGCCAGCAGTTCGACTAGCGGGAGACCAGATACGCAGTATTTT. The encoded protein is CASSSTSGRPDTQYF.

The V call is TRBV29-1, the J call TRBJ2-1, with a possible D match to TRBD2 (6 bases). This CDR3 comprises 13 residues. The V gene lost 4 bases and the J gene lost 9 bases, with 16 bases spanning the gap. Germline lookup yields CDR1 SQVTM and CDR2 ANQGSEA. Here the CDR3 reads CSVVRGTVIEQFF. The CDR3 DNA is TGCAGCGTTGTGCGCGGGACTGTCATTGAGCAGTTCTTC.

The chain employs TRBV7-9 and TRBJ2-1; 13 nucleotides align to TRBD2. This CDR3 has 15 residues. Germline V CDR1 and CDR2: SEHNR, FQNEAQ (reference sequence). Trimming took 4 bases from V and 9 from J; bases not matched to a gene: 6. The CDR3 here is CASSSTSGGPGEQFF. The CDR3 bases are TGTGCCAGCAGCTCGACTAGCGGGGGGCCGGGTGAGCAGTTCTTC.

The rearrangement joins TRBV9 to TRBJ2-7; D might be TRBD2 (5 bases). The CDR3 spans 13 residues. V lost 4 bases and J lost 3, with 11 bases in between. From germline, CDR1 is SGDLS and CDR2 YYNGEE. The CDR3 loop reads CASSPGEIYEQYF. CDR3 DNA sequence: TGTGCCAGCAGCCCTGGGGAGATCTACGAGCAGTACTTC.

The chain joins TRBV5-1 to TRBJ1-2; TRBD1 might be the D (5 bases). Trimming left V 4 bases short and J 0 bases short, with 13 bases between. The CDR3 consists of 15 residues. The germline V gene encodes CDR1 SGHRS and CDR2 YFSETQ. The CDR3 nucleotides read TGCGCCAGCAGCCGGTGGGGGGAGACTAACTATGGCTACACCTTC. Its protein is CASSRWGETNYGYTF.

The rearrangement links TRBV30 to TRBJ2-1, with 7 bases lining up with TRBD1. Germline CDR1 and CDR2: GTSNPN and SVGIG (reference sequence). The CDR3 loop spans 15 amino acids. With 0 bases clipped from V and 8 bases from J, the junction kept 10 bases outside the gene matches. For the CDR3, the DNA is TGTGCCTGGAGTGTACCGAGACAGGGTAGCTATGAGCAGTTCTTC. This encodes CAWSVPRQGSYEQFF.

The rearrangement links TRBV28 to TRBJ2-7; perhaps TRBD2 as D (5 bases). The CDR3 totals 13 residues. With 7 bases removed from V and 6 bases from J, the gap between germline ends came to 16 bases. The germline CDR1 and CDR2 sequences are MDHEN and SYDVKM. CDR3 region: CASTPEGWGEQYF. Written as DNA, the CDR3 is TGTGCCAGCACGCCCGAGGGTTGGGGCGAGCAGTACTTC.

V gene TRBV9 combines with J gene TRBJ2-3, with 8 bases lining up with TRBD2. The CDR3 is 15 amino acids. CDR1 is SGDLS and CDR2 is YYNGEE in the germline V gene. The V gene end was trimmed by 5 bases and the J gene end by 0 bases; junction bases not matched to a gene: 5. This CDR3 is CASSDSGMSTDTQYF. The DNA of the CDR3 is TGTGCCAGCAGTGATAGCGGGATGAGCACAGATACGCAGTATTTT.

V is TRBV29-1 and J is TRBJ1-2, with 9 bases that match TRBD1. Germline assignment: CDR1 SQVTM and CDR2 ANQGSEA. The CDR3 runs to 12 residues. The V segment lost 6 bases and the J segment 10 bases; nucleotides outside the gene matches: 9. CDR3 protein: CSVGTGTFDYTF. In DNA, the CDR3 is TGCAGCGTCGGGACAGGGACCTTCGACTACACCTTC. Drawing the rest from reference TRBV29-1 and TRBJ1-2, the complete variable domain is SAVISQKPSRDICQRGTSLTIQCQVDSQVTMMFWYRQQPGQSLTLIATANQGSEATYESGFVIDKFPISRPNLTFSTLTVSNMSPEDSSIYLCSVGTGTFDYTFGSGTRLTVV.

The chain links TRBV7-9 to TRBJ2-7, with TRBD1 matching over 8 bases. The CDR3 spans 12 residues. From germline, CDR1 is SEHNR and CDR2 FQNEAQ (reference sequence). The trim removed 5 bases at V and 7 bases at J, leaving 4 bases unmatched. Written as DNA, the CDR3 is TGTGCCAGCAGCCAGGACAGGGCTGAGCAGTACTTC. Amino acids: CASSQDRAEQYF.

The CDR3 sequence: CASSPGHPHNEQFF. The CDR3 region has the DNA TGCGCCAGCAGCCCGGGACATCCCCACAATGAGCAGTTCTTC. The chain couples TRBV5-1 to TRBJ2-1, with D perhaps matching TRBD1 (6 bases). The germline gives CDR1 SGHRS, CDR2 YFSETQ. V lost 4 bases to trimming and J lost 5 bases, with 13 bases between them. The CDR3 sequence is 14 residues long.

CDR3 DNA: TGTGCCAGCAGTGACTCAAGGGGGTCTGACAGGAACTATGGCTACACCTTC. It specifies CASSDSRGSDRNYGYTF. The genes are TRBV2 and TRBJ1-2, with D maybe TRBD1 (6 bases). This CDR3 contains 17 residues. The V gene's germline CDR1 is SNHLY and CDR2 FYNNEI. V lost 3 bases, J lost 2 bases, and 19 bases lay in between. The full variable domain, in which reference TRBV2 and TRBJ1-2 provide the parts outside the CDR3, is EPEVTQTPSHQVTQMGQEVILRCVPISNHLYFYWYRQILGQKVEFLVSFYNNEISEKSEIFDDQFSVERPDGSNFTLKIRSTKLEDSAMYFCASSDSRGSDRNYGYTFGSGTRLTVV.

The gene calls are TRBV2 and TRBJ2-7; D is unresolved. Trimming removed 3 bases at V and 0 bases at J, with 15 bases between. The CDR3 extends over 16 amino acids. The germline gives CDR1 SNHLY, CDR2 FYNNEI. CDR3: CASSEGRSSSSYEQYV. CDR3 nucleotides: TGTGCCAGCAGTGAGGGCAGATCCTCTAGCTCCTACGAGCAGTACGTC.

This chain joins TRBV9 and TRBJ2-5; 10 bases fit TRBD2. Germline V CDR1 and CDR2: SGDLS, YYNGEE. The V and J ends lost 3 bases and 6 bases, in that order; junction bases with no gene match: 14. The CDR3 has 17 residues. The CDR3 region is CASSEGEGSGRRQTQYF. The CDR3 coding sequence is TGTGCCAGCAGCGAGGGGGAGGGTAGCGGGAGGCGGCAGACCCAGTACTTC.

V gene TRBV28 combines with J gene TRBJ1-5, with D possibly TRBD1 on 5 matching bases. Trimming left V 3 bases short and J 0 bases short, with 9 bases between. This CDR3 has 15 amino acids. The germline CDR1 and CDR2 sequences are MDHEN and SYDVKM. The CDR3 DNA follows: TGTGCCAGCAGTTTGGGTGGGGCTAGCAATCAGCCCCAGCATTTT. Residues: CASSLGGASNQPQHF. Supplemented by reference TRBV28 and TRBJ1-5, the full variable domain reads DVKVTQSSRYLVKRTGEKVFLECVQDMDHENMFWYRQDPGLGLRLIYFSYDVKMKEKGDIPEGYSVSREKKERFSLILESASTNQTSMYLCASSLGGASNQPQHFGDGTRLSIL.

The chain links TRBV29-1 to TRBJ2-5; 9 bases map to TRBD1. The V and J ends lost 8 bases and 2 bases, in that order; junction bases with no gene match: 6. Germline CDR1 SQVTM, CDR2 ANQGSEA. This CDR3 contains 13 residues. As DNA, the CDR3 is TGCAGCTCCCGGGGACAGGGTCAAGAGACCCAGTACTTC. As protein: CSSRGQGQETQYF.

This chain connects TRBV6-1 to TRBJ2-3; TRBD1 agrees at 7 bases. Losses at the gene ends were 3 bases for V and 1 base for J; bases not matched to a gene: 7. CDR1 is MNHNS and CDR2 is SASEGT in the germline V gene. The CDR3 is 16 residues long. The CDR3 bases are TGTGCCAGCAGTGACTACAGGGGAGAGGGCACAGATACGCAGTATTTT. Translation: CASSDYRGEGTDTQYF.

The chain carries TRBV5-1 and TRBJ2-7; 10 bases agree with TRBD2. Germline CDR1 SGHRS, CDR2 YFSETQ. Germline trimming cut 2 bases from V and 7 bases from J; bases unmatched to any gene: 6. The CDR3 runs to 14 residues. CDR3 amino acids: CASSLAGGPGEQYF. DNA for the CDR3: TGCGCCAGCAGCTTAGCGGGAGGGCCGGGTGAGCAGTACTTC.

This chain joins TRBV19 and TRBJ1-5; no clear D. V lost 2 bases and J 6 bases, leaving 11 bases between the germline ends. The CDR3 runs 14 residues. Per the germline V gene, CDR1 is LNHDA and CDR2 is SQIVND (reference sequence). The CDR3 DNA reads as TGTGCCAGTAGTATATTGCCAGTTGGTCAGCCCCAGCATTTT. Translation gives CASSILPVGQPQHF. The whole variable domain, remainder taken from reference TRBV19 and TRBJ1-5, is DGGITQSPKYLFRKEGQNVTLSCEQNLNHDAMYWYRQDPGQGLRLIYYSQIVNDFQKGDIAEGYSVSREKKESFPLTVTSAQKNPTAFYLCASSILPVGQPQHFGDGTRLSIL.

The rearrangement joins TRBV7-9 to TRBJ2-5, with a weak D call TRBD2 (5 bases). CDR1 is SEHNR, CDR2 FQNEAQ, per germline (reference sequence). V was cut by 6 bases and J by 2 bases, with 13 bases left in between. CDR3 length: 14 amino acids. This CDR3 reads CASRPVSGQETQYF. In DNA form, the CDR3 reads TGTGCCAGCAGACCCGTGAGCGGACAAGAGACCCAGTACTTC.

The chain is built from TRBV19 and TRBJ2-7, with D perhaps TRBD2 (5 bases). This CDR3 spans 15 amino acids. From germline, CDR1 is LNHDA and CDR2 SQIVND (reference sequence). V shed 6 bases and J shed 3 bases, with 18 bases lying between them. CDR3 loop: CASRILEGSGYEQYF. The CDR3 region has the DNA TGTGCCAGTAGGATTCTAGAAGGGAGCGGCTACGAGCAGTACTTC.

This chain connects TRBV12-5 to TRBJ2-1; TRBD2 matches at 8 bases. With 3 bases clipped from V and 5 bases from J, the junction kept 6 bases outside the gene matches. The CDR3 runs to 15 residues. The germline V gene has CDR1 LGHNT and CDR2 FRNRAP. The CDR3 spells CASGFSGLVNNEQFF. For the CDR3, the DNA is TGTGCTAGTGGTTTTTCGGGACTAGTTAACAATGAGCAGTTCTTC. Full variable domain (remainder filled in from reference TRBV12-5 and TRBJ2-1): DARVTQTPRHKVTEMGQEVTMRCQPILGHNTVFWYRQTMMQGLELLAYFRNRAPLDDSGMPKDRFSAEMPDATLATLKIQPSEPRDSAVYFCASGFSGLVNNEQFFGPGTRLTVL.